This entry lists 6 T cell receptor beta chains sequenced from one sample in a study of OX40 agonist ivuxolimab in advanced cancers. Profiled with immunoSEQ multiplex PCR; TCRdb holds only in-frame clones, not every one. The data contain 60,000 to 90,000 clones, around 80% of them singletons. The specimen was CD4+ or CD8+ T cells sorted from blood, collected in a trial of the OX40 agonist ivuxolimab. These receptor sequences come from an adult with an advanced solid tumor such as melanoma, head and neck, liver or kidney cancer.

The gene calls are TRBV5-8 and TRBJ2-7, with D maybe TRBD2 (6 bases). There are 14 residues in the CDR3. The germline V and J ends were trimmed by 2 bases and 2 bases, with 11 bases remaining between them. Germline CDR1 reads SGHTS; CDR2 reads YDEGEE. The CDR3 loop is CASSFDGSPYEQYF. Written as DNA, the CDR3 is TGTGCCAGCAGCTTTGACGGGAGTCCCTACGAGCAGTACTTC.

This clone was counted once. CDR3 in amino acids: CASSLIGRNTGELFF. The CDR3, as DNA: TGTGCCAGCAGCTTAATCGGGAGGAACACCGGGGAGCTGTTTTTT. This sequence joins TRBV7-2 and TRBJ2-2, with TRBD2 as a possible D gene (6 bases). Germline-derived CDR1 and CDR2 are SGHTA and FQGNSA. Trimming took 2 bases from V and 1 from J, leaving 8 bases between them. The CDR3 spans 15 residues. Complete variable domain (other parts from reference TRBV7-2 and TRBJ2-2): GAGVSQSPSNKVTEKGKDVELRCDPISGHTALYWYRQSLGQGLEFLIYFQGNSAPDKSGLPSDRFSAERTGGSVSTLTIQRTQQEDSAVYLCASSLIGRNTGELFFGEGSRLTVL.

This clone occurred a few times. The chain recombines TRBV5-1 with TRBJ2-6, with D uncertain. In germline, CDR1 is SGHRS, CDR2 YFSETQ. V was clipped by 4 bases and J by 0 bases, with 5 bases between them. This CDR3 spans 14 amino acids. The CDR3 bases are TGCGCCAGCAGCGACACCTCTGGGGCCAACGTCCTGACTTTC. Translating gives CASSDTSGANVLTF.

This chain links TRBV11-2 with TRBJ1-3; no definite D call. Germline V gene sequence: CDR1 SGHAT, CDR2 FQNNGV. With 0 bases removed from V and 0 bases from J, the gap between germline ends came to 9 bases. The CDR3 is 16 amino acids. The chain's CDR3 is CASSLEGPHSGNTIYF. The CDR3 nucleotides read TGTGCCAGCAGCTTAGAAGGACCCCACTCTGGAAACACCATATATTTT. Based on the CDR3 plus reference TRBV11-2 and TRBJ1-3, the full variable domain is EAGVAQSPRYKIIEKRQSVAFWCNPISGHATLYWYQQILGQGPKLLIQFQNNGVVDDSQLPKDRFSAERLKGVDSTLKIQPAKLEDSAVYLCASSLEGPHSGNTIYFGEGSWLTVV.

The chain recombines TRBV7-3 with TRBJ2-6; D is possibly TRBD1 or TRBD2 (5 bases each). The CDR3 runs 19 residues. The V end lost 4 bases, the J end lost 2 bases, and 21 bases lay between the germline ends. The germline CDR1 and CDR2 sequences are SGHTA and FQGTGA. The CDR3 coding sequence is TGTGCCAGCAGCTCCCCCATCGGGCAGGGAGCAGCTGGGGCCAACGTCCTGACTTTC. It codes for CASSSPIGQGAAGANVLTF.

This chain connects TRBV19 to TRBJ2-5, with 7 bases that match TRBD1. Losses at the gene ends were 4 bases for V and 0 bases for J; bases not matched to a gene: 17. The length of the CDR3 is 19 residues. Per the germline V gene, CDR1 is LNHDA and CDR2 is SQIVND (reference sequence). The CDR3 DNA reads as TGTGCCAGTAGTACCCCCTACGTAACCCCGGGACAGAACCAAGAGACCCAGTACTTC. Translating it yields CASSTPYVTPGQNQETQYF. The variable domain in full, completed from reference TRBV19 and TRBJ2-5, reads DGGITQSPKYLFRKEGQNVTLSCEQNLNHDAMYWYRQDPGQGLRLIYYSQIVNDFQKGDIAEGYSVSREKKESFPLTVTSAQKNPTAFYLCASSTPYVTPGQNQETQYFGPGTRLLVL.